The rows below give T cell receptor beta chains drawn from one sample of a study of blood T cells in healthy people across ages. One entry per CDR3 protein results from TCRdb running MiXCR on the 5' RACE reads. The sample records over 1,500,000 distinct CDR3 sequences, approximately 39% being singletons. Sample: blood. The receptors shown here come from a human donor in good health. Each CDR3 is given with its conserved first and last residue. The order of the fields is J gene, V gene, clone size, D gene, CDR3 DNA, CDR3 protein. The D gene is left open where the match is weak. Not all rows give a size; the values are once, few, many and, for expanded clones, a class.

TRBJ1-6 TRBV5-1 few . TGCGCCAGCAGCCTCGAGTGGGGGCTAATTTCACCCCTCCACTTT CASSLEWGLISPLHF
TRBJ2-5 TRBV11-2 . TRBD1 TGTGCCAGCAGCCTACCCGACCGGGACAGGGGAGAGACCCAGTACTTC CASSLPDRDRGETQYF
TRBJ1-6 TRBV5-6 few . TGTGCCAGCAGCGCCCGGCGGGGTTCACCCCTCCACTTT CASSARRGSPLHF
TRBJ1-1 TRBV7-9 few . TGTGCCAGCAGCCTACAGGAGGGACGCGCTTTCTTT CASSLQEGRAFF
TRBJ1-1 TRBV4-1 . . TGCGCCAGCAGCCAGGGTTTCTCAAACACTGAAGCTTTCTTT CASSQGFSNTEAFF
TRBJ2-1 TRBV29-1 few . TGCAGCGTGACCCCTACTAGCCACAATGAGCAGTTCTTC CSVTPTSHNEQFF
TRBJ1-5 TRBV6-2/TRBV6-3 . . TGTGTCAGCACCCTTAGTCAGCACCAGCCCCAGCATTTT CVSTLSQHQPQHF
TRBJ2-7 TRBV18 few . TGTGCCAGCTCACCTCCAGGGATGGACGAGCAGTACTTC CASSPPGMDEQYF
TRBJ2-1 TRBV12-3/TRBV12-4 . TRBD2 TGTGCCAGCAGTCTAGGGGGACTAGCGGGTCTAAATGAGCAGTTCTTC CASSLGGLAGLNEQFF
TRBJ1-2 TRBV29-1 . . TGCAGCGTTGCCAAGGGGAACTATGGCTACACCTTC CSVAKGNYGYTF
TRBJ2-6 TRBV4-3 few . TGCGCCAGCAGCCAAGAGGTCCCAGCCTCTGGGGCCAACGTCCTGACTTTC CASSQEVPASGANVLTF
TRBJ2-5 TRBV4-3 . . TGCGCCAGCAGCCAAGAAGGGGCCGTGGGGAGGCAAGAGACCCAGTACTTC CASSQEGAVGRQETQYF
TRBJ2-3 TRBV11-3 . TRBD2 TGTGCCAGCAGCTTTTCCAGCGGGGGGTACACAGATACGCAGTATTTT CASSFSSGGYTDTQYF
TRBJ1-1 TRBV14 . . TGTGCCAGCAGCCAAGATCGAAGAGGCGCTGAAGCTTTCTTT CASSQDRRGAEAFF
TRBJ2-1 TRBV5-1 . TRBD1 TGCGCCAGCAGCCCAGAGGGGGACAGCTACAATGAGCAGTTCTTC CASSPEGDSYNEQFF
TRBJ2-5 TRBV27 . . TGTGCCAGCAGTTTTGGAGCTAGCCAAGAGACCCAGTACTTC CASSFGASQETQYF
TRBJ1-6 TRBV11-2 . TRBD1 TGTGCCAGCAGCCACAGAGGGACAGCCGCGGACTCACCCCTCCACTTT CASSHRGTAADSPLHF
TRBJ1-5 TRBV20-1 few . TGCAGTGCTAGGCGTGGATTTCAGCCCCAGCATTTT CSARRGFQPQHF
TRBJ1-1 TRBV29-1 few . TGCAGCGGCCTACAGGCGAACACTGGAGCTTTCTTT CSGLQANTGAFF
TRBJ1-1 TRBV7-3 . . TGTGCCAGCAGCCGCGAGCCTGGGGGTGAAGCTTTCTTT CASSREPGGEAFF
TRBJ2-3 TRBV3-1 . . TGTGCCAGCAGCCCCCGGGCTTTCAGCACAGATACGCAGTATTTT CASSPRAFSTDTQYF
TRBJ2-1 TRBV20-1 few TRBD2 TGCAGTGCTAGCCTTCGTGCTAGCGGTTACAATGAGCAGTTCTTC CSASLRASGYNEQFF
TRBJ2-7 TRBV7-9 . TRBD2 TGTGCCAGCAGCTTAGGACCATTGGCGGTAGCGGGGGGCTACGAGCAGTACTTC CASSLGPLAVAGGYEQYF
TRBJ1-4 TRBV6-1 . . TGTGCCAGCAGTGAAGTGGGAGGGGGAACTAATGAAAAACTGTTTTTT CASSEVGGGTNEKLFF
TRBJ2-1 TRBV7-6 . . TGTGCCAGCAGCCCCAGTTTTAATGAGCAGTTCTTC CASSPSFNEQFF
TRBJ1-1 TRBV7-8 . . TGTGCCGGCAGAACGAACACTGAAGCTTTCTTT CAGRTNTEAFF
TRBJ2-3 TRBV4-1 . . TGCGCCAGCAGCCGAGAGGAGGACACAGATACGCAGTATTTT CASSREEDTDTQYF
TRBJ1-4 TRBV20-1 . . TGCAGTGCTAGAGATCTCGACGGGGATAATGAAAAACTGTTTTTT CSARDLDGDNEKLFF
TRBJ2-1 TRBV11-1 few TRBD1 TGTGCCAGCAGCGTTTCCGGGACAGGCGACTACAATGAGCAGTTCTTC CASSVSGTGDYNEQFF
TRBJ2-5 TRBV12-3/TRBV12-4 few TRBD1 TGTGCCAGCAGCTATGGACAGGGTTTAACCCAGTACTTC CASSYGQGLTQYF
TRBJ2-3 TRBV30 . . TGTGCCTGTGACCCGTCCGGTGCAGATACGCAGTATTTT CACDPSGADTQYF
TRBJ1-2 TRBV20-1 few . TGCAGTGCAGGGGTCTCCGCCGGCTACACCTTC CSAGVSAGYTF
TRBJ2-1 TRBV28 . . TGTGCCAGCAGTTTCGACAGTGGGTACAATGAGCAGTTCTTC CASSFDSGYNEQFF
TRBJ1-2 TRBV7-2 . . TGTGCCAGCAGCTCCGGTGGCGTTGATTATTGGGGCTACACCTTC CASSSGGVDYWGYTF
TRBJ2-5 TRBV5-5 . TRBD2 TGTGCCAGCAGCTTGGGGGGACTAGCGGGGGTCGAGACCCAGTACTTC CASSLGGLAGVETQYF
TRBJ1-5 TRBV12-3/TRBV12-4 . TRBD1 TGTGCCAGCAGTTTAACGCGGGACAGGGAACCTTATAGCAATCAGCCCCAGCATTTT CASSLTRDREPYSNQPQHF
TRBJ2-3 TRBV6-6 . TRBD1 TGTGCCAGCAGGGAGTTGAGGGGGCGCACAGATACGCAGTATTTT CASRELRGRTDTQYF
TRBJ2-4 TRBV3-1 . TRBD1 TGTGCCAGCAGCTGGAGCGGACAGGCTATAGCCAAAAACATTCAGTACTTC CASSWSGQAIAKNIQYF
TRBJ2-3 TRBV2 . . TGTGCCGGCAGTCCCCTAGTAGACACAGATACGCAGTATTTT CAGSPLVDTDTQYF
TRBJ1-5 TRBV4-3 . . TGCGCCAGCAGCCAAGATCTCCGCCAGGGCAATCAGCCCCAGCATTTT CASSQDLRQGNQPQHF
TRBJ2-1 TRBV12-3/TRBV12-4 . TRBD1 TGTGCCAGCAGTACTTACCGGGACAGGGGCTACAATGAGCAGTTCTTC CASSTYRDRGYNEQFF
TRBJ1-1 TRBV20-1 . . TGCAGTGCTAGAGTAAGTGGAGGGAAAGCTTTCTTT CSARVSGGKAFF
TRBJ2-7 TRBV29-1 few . TGCAGCGTTTTCGTAACCTACGAGCAGTACTTC CSVFVTYEQYF
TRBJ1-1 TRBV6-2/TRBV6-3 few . TGTGCCAGCAGCCGACCCCAAGGGTCAACTGAAGCTTTCTTT CASSRPQGSTEAFF
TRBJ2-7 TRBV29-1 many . TGCAGCGTGAAAGGACAGACCTACGAGCAGTACTTC CSVKGQTYEQYF
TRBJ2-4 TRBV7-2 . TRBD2 TGTGCCAGCAGCTTAGGCCTAGCGGGGACTCTAGCCAAAAACACTCAGTACTTC CASSLGLAGTLAKNTQYF
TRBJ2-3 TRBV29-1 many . TGCAGCGTTCAAACCGGGACCCCTGTCACAGATACGCAGTATTTT CSVQTGTPVTDTQYF
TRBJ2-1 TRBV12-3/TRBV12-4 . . . CASSSSGQGIYEQFF
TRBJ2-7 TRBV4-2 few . TGTGCCAGCAGCCAAGAAGCGGACGAGCAGTACTTC CASSQEADEQYF
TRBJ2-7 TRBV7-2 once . TGTGCCAGCAGCTTAGCCCAGTGGGGCCCCTACGAGCAGTACTTC CASSLAQWGPYEQYF
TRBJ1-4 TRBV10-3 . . TGTGCCATCGGGACCTCTTCAGGAATTAATGAAAAACTGTTTTTT CAIGTSSGINEKLFF
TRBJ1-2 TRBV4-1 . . TGCGCCAGCAGCCAAGATAAAGGGGGAAATTATGGTTACACCTTC CASSQDKGGNYGYTF
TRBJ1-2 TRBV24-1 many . TGTGCCACCAGTGATTTCCTGAACGGCTACACCTTC CATSDFLNGYTF
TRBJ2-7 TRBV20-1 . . TGCAGTGCTCCTGGACCCGGACAGTCACAGTACTTC CSAPGPGQSQYF
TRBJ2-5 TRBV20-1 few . TGCAGTGCTAGAGATGATAAAGGGGAAGGGGAGACCCAGTACTTC CSARDDKGEGETQYF
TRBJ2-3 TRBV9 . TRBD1 TGTGCCAGCAGCGGGAGAGTCAGGGGGAGAACAGATACGCAGTATTTT CASSGRVRGRTDTQYF
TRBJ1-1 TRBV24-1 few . TGTGCCACCAGGGCTCCACTTGGCACTGAAGCTTTCTTT CATRAPLGTEAFF